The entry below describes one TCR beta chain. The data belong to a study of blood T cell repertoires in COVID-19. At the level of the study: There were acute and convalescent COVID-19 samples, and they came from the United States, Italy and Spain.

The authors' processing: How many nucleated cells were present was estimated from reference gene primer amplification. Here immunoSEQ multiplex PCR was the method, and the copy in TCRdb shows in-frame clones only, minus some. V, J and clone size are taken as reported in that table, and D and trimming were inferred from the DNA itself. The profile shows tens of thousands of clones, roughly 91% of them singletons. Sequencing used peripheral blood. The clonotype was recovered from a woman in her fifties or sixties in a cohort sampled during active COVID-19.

The CDR3 loop reads CASSLVKGRTGELFF. In DNA, the CDR3 is TGCGCCAGCAGCCTAGTGAAGGGGCGGACCGGGGAGCTGTTTTTT. The chain carries TRBV4-1 and TRBJ2-2; perhaps TRBD1 as D (5 bases). Germline CDR1 and CDR2: MGHRA and YSYEKL. Between the trimmed V and J ends, which lost 4 bases and 5 bases, there was a span of 14 bases. The CDR3 is 15 residues long.